A selection of T cell receptor beta chains follows, all from one sample in a study of cytomegalovirus exposure and HLA in healthy donors. Clones were sequenced by immunoSEQ multiplex PCR, and TCRdb holds only the in-frame ones, with some missing. The top ten hold about 2.3% of the sample, which has around 280,000 clones, about 87% seen once. Sequencing used PBMCs. The receptors here all came from a woman aged 18-29 years in good health and CMV-seronegative. CDR3s include the opening cysteine and the closing phenylalanine or tryptophan. Each record gives: V gene, D gene, clone size, J gene, CDR3 protein, CDR3 DNA. D genes are given only for firm matches. The size of a clone is reported for some rows only, either as once, few or many, or as a class for expanded clones.

v_gene: TRBV7-3
d_gene: TRBD1
abundance: .
j_gene: TRBJ2-7
CDR3aa: CASSPQGASEQYF
CDR3nt: TGTGCCAGCAGCCCTCAGGGGGCGAGCGAGCAGTACTTC

v_gene: TRBV27
d_gene: TRBD2
abundance: .
j_gene: TRBJ2-2
CDR3aa: CASKTSGGSSWANTGELFF
CDR3nt: TGTGCCAGCAAAACTAGCGGGGGGTCCTCCTGGGCGAACACCGGGGAGCTGTTTTTT

v_gene: TRBV6-1
d_gene: TRBD1
abundance: few
j_gene: TRBJ2-7
CDR3aa: CASSGGQGFHEQYF
CDR3nt: TGTGCCAGCAGTGGGGGACAGGGGTTCCACGAGCAGTACTTC

v_gene: TRBV7-9
d_gene: TRBD1
abundance: .
j_gene: TRBJ2-2
CDR3aa: CASSFLLARGRVDTGELFF
CDR3nt: TGTGCCAGCAGCTTTCTCTTGGCCAGGGGGCGCGTGGACACCGGGGAGCTGTTTTTT

v_gene: TRBV6-4
d_gene: TRBD2
abundance: once
j_gene: TRBJ2-3
CDR3aa: CASSSGGFTDTQYF
CDR3nt: TGTGCCAGCAGCAGCGGGGGATTCACAGATACGCAGTATTTT

v_gene: TRBV7-9
d_gene: .
abundance: .
j_gene: TRBJ2-7
CDR3aa: CASSPVGLAYEQYF
CDR3nt: TGTGCCAGCAGCCCTGTTGGACTTGCCTACGAGCAGTACTTC

v_gene: TRBV10-3
d_gene: TRBD1
abundance: .
j_gene: TRBJ2-7
CDR3aa: CAIRETGTYEQYF
CDR3nt: TGTGCCATCAGGGAGACAGGGACCTACGAGCAGTACTTC

v_gene: TRBV9
d_gene: TRBD2
abundance: .
j_gene: TRBJ2-5
CDR3aa: CASSEGLAGLGQETQYF
CDR3nt: TGTGCCAGCAGCGAGGGACTAGCGGGGCTGGGGCAAGAGACCCAGTACTTC

v_gene: TRBV7-9
d_gene: .
abundance: .
j_gene: TRBJ1-2
CDR3aa: CSSSLSSAGPNYGYTF
CDR3nt: TGTTCCAGCAGCTTATCCTCGGCAGGGCCCAACTATGGCTACACCTTC

v_gene: TRBV6-5
d_gene: TRBD2
abundance: .
j_gene: TRBJ2-1
CDR3aa: CASRTLAGAYNEQFF
CDR3nt: TGTGCCAGCAGAACCCTAGCGGGGGCCTACAATGAGCAGTTCTTC

v_gene: TRBV5-6
d_gene: .
abundance: once
j_gene: TRBJ1-2
CDR3aa: CASSSLNYGYTF
CDR3nt: TGTGCCAGCAGCTCCTTGAACTATGGCTACACCTTC

v_gene: TRBV30
d_gene: .
abundance: .
j_gene: TRBJ2-5
CDR3aa: CAWSMGSRSQETQYF
CDR3nt: TGTGCCTGGAGTATGGGTTCGCGGTCACAAGAGACCCAGTACTTC

v_gene: TRBV18
d_gene: .
abundance: .
j_gene: TRBJ2-1
CDR3aa: CASSLRTAGVDEQFF
CDR3nt: TGTGCCAGCTCACTCCGGACAGCCGGCGTTGATGAGCAGTTCTTC

v_gene: TRBV4-1
d_gene: TRBD1
abundance: once
j_gene: TRBJ2-5
CDR3aa: CASSQGTGAVQETQYF
CDR3nt: TGCGCCAGCAGCCAAGGGACAGGGGCCGTCCAAGAGACCCAGTACTTC

v_gene: TRBV2
d_gene: TRBD2
abundance: .
j_gene: TRBJ2-3
CDR3aa: CASTEGTNTDTQYF
CDR3nt: TGTGCCAGCACCGAGGGGACTAACACAGATACGCAGTATTTT

v_gene: TRBV19
d_gene: .
abundance: .
j_gene: TRBJ1-1
CDR3aa: CASSIGAGLNSEAFF
CDR3nt: TGTGCCAGTAGTATAGGGGCAGGATTGAACTCTGAAGCTTTCTTT

v_gene: TRBV4-1
d_gene: TRBD2
abundance: .
j_gene: TRBJ2-5
CDR3aa: CASSPTSGTETQYF
CDR3nt: TGCGCCAGCAGCCCGACTAGCGGGACAGAGACCCAGTACTTC

v_gene: TRBV19
d_gene: TRBD1
abundance: .
j_gene: TRBJ1-2
CDR3aa: CASTTRSDRFYGYTF
CDR3nt: TGTGCCAGTACAACGAGATCGGACAGGTTTTATGGCTACACCTTC

v_gene: TRBV19
d_gene: .
abundance: .
j_gene: TRBJ2-7
CDR3aa: CASSIGQGGYEQYF
CDR3nt: TGTGCCAGTAGTATCGGGCAAGGGGGTTACGAGCAGTACTTC

v_gene: TRBV5-1
d_gene: TRBD1
abundance: .
j_gene: TRBJ2-5
CDR3aa: CASSPGQVYQETQYF
CDR3nt: TGCGCCAGCAGCCCGGGACAGGTTTACCAAGAGACCCAGTACTTC